The 3 T cell receptor beta chains below all came from one sample that was sequenced in a study of siplizumab effects on memory and regulatory T cells. The data were produced by immunoSEQ multiplex PCR, yet TCRdb's version contains in-frame clones alone and is incomplete. In the table there are approximately 82,000 clones, approximately 90% of which are singletons. The sample was Tregs sorted from blood. Receptors were obtained from a human donor in good health.

The V gene is TRBV10-3, the J gene TRBJ2-1, with D possibly matching TRBD1 (5 bases). There are 12 residues in the CDR3. From germline, CDR1 is ENHRY and CDR2 SYGVKD. With 8 bases removed from V and 7 bases from J, the gap between germline ends came to 12 bases. The chain's CDR3 is CAIQTARNEQFF. For the CDR3, the DNA is TGTGCCATCCAGACAGCCCGAAATGAGCAGTTCTTC.

The chain couples TRBV9 to TRBJ2-7, with D possibly matching TRBD1 (5 bases). V shed 0 bases and J shed 3 bases, with 13 bases lying between them. The CDR3 loop spans 15 amino acids. CDR1 and CDR2 (germline): SGDLS, YYNGEE. The DNA for the CDR3 is TGTGCCAGCAGCGTAGCCGGGCAGGGCGGCTACGAGCAGTACTTC. The encoded protein is CASSVAGQGGYEQYF.

The rearrangement links TRBV5-1 to TRBJ1-2, with no clear D. Germline V gene lookup returns CDR1 SGHRS and CDR2 YFSETQ. Between the trimmed V and J ends, which lost 0 bases and 0 bases, there was a span of 6 bases. This CDR3 comprises 14 residues. CDR3 sequence reads: CASSLGNSNYGYTF. CDR3 in DNA: TGCGCCAGCAGCTTGGGAAATTCTAACTATGGCTACACCTTC.